These 29 T cell receptor beta chains came from one sample sequenced in a study of patients and donors after allogeneic stem cell transplantation. TCRdb processed the RT-PCR reads anew with MiXCR; each CDR3 protein has one entry. Of some 150,000 distinct CDR3 sequences in the sample, approximately 35% are singletons; the top ten hold around 50%. Sequencing was done on a sample of blood, either unsorted or a sorted T cell fraction (not recorded which). The receptors here all came from a human donor who was either an allogeneic HSCT recipient or a stem cell or donor lymphocyte infusion donor (not recorded which). It is not recorded whose cells these are; they may come from a transplant donor.

This chain joins TRBV5-1 and TRBJ1-2; 7 bases are a match to TRBD1. The germline gives CDR1 SGHRS, CDR2 YFSETQ. This CDR3 is built from 13 residues. The J segment lost 8 bases and the V segment lost 0 bases, leaving 4 bases of the junction unmatched. The DNA of the CDR3 is TGCGCCAGCAGCTTGGGGGACAGCGCGGGCTACACCTTC. Translation: CASSLGDSAGYTF.

The chain recombines TRBV11-2 with TRBJ2-1; D remains unclear. V lost 5 bases, J lost 0 bases, and 14 bases lay in between. The CDR3 loop spans 16 amino acids. Germline CDR1 is SGHAT and CDR2 is FQNNGV. The CDR3 DNA follows: TGTGCCAGCAGCCTTGGACCGCTGAGCTCCTACAATGAGCAGTTCTTC. Its protein product is CASSLGPLSSYNEQFF. Filled out from reference TRBV11-2 and TRBJ2-1, the complete variable domain reads EAGVAQSPRYKIIEKRQSVAFWCNPISGHATLYWYQQILGQGPKLLIQFQNNGVVDDSQLPKDRFSAERLKGVDSTLKIQPAKLEDSAVYLCASSLGPLSSYNEQFFGPGTRLTVL.

This clonotype showed up just a few times. The V call is TRBV12-3 or TRBV12-4, the J call TRBJ1-1; D might be TRBD1 (5 bases). The CDR3 has 15 residues. Trimming cost V 2 bases and J 4 bases, with 14 bases left between them. For the CDR3, the DNA is TGTGCCAGCAGTTTATTGTCAGGGCTGCTCACTGAAGCTTTCTTT. Translation: CASSLLSGLLTEAFF.

The CDR3 protein is CASSFSGHHSPLHF. The CDR3 region has the DNA TGTGCCAGCAGTTTCTCGGGACATCATTCACCCCTCCACTTT. This chain joins TRBV12-3 or TRBV12-4 and TRBJ1-6; possibly TRBD1 for D (6 bases). The CDR3 contains 14 residues. The V and J ends lost 3 bases and 8 bases respectively, with 11 bases between them.

This clonotype was picked up a small number of times. This chain links TRBV27 with TRBJ1-2, with 7 bases identical to TRBD1. The CDR3 consists of 14 residues. V shed 5 bases and J 7 bases; nucleotides not matched to a gene: 10. Germline V gene lookup returns CDR1 MNHEY and CDR2 SMNVEV (reference sequence). CDR3 sequence (DNA): TGTGCCAGCAGTCATAGACAGGGCAGTTCTGGCTACACCTTC. Its translation: CASSHRQGSSGYTF.

This clonotype occurred a few times. This chain uses TRBV18 with TRBJ1-3; D unclear. V was trimmed by 0 bases and J by 2 bases, leaving 8 bases between them. CDR1 is KGHSH and CDR2 is LQKENI in the germline V gene. This CDR3 is built from 15 residues. CDR3 protein: CASSPPGITGNTIYF. DNA for the CDR3: TGTGCCAGCTCACCACCGGGGATAACTGGAAACACCATATATTTT.

The chain combines TRBV7-6 with TRBJ2-3; 9 nucleotides align to TRBD1. The CDR3 is 15 residues long. V lost 1 base, J lost 4 bases, and 3 bases stayed unmatched. Germline CDR1 is SGHVS and CDR2 is FNYEAQ. CDR3 sequence reads: CASSLVGQGSDTQYF. Written as DNA, the CDR3 is TGTGCCAGCAGCTTAGTGGGACAGGGTTCAGATACGCAGTATTTT.

The chain recombines TRBV3-1 with TRBJ1-1; no firm D call. V lost 2 bases to trimming and J lost 1 base, with 5 bases between them. Per germline, CDR1 LGHDT and CDR2 YNNKEL (reference sequence). The CDR3 extends over 13 amino acids. This CDR3 is CASSQWENTEAFF. The CDR3 DNA reads as TGTGCCAGCAGCCAATGGGAGAACACTGAAGCTTTCTTT.

This clonotype was observed a few times. The chain has TRBV12-3 or TRBV12-4 and TRBJ2-5, with 8 bases fitting TRBD1. The CDR3 totals 16 residues. After removal of 5 bases from V and 5 bases from J, the junction contained 13 bases not matched to a gene. CDR3 bases: TGTGCCAGCAGTCCACGGACAGGGATCGGAACGGAGACCCAGTACTTC. Translating it yields CASSPRTGIGTETQYF.

The CDR3 loop is CASSVYGGPASTDTQYF. As DNA, the CDR3 is TGTGCCAGCAGCGTATATGGGGGCCCCGCTAGCACAGATACGCAGTATTTT. The chain has TRBV9 and TRBJ2-3; D might be TRBD1 (6 bases). CDR1 is SGDLS and CDR2 is YYNGEE in the germline V gene. V was cut by 1 base and J by 0 bases, with 15 bases left in between. The CDR3 extends over 17 amino acids.

The rearrangement joins TRBV10-2 to TRBJ1-6, with 12 positions matching TRBD1. The CDR3 covers 18 residues. V lost 11 bases to trimming and J lost 0 bases; unmatched junction nucleotides: 11. Per the germline V gene, CDR1 is WSHSY and CDR2 is SAAADI. The CDR3 nucleotides are TGCGCCCGCTTCGTAGGGACAGGGGGCCACTCCTATAATTCACCCCTCCACTTT. Amino acid sequence: CARFVGTGGHSYNSPLHF.

The chain joins TRBV5-1 to TRBJ1-5; 8 bases agree with TRBD1. V trimming: 4 bases; J trimming: 5 bases; junction bases outside the gene matches: 5. CDR1 is SGHRS and CDR2 is YFSETQ in the germline V gene. The CDR3 is 14 residues long. The CDR3 is CASSATGGDQPQHF. CDR3 DNA: TGCGCCAGCAGCGCAACAGGGGGGGATCAGCCCCAGCATTTT.

The rearrangement links TRBV3-1 to TRBJ2-5; D is unresolved. V dropped 3 bases and J dropped 7 bases, with 12 bases sitting between them. This CDR3 has 13 residues. CDR1 and CDR2 (germline): LGHDT, YNNKEL (reference sequence). The CDR3 bases are TGTGCCAGCAGCCAGGGCCCAAAGGGGACCCAGTACTTC. Translated: CASSQGPKGTQYF.

This clonotype was recorded a few times. The chain links TRBV6-2 or TRBV6-3 to TRBJ1-2; a possible D gene is TRBD1 (5 bases). Trimming removed 3 bases from V and 6 bases from J, with 14 bases in between. This CDR3 comprises 14 residues. CDR1 and CDR2 from the germline V gene are MNHEY and SVGEGT. Written as DNA, the CDR3 is TGTGCCAGCAGTTATCTCCAGGGAAAGCATGGCTACACCTTC. Amino acids: CASSYLQGKHGYTF.

In this sample, this clonotype turned up a few times. CDR3 coding DNA: TGTGCCAGCAGTTACTCGATGGAGGGAACCGGTGGCTACACCTTC. Translation gives CASSYSMEGTGGYTF. The chain carries TRBV6-2 or TRBV6-3 and TRBJ1-2; D remains ambiguous. V lost 0 bases and J 7 bases, leaving 15 bases between the germline ends. This CDR3 region has 15 residues. Germline V gene lookup returns CDR1 MNHEY and CDR2 SVGEGT.

The chain has TRBV6-6 and TRBJ2-7; possible D gene TRBD1, 6 bases. Germline V lookup: CDR1 MNHNY, CDR2 SVGAGI (reference sequence). V was pared by 6 bases and J by 5 bases, with 14 bases between. The CDR3 extends over 13 amino acids. The CDR3 sequence: CASSLDHRDEQYF. The CDR3 DNA is TGTGCCAGCAGCCTCGATCACAGGGACGAGCAGTACTTC.

CDR3 sequence (DNA): TGTGCCAGCAGCTTGGTGACAGGGAAAGAGACCCAGTACTTC. Translation gives CASSLVTGKETQYF. The rearrangement links TRBV5-6 to TRBJ2-5; 7 bases match TRBD1. Germline CDR1 and CDR2: SGHDT and YYEEEE. Trimming removed 0 bases from V and 3 bases from J; junction bases left unmatched: 2. CDR3 length: 14 amino acids. Filled out from reference TRBV5-6 and TRBJ2-5, the complete variable domain reads DAGVTQSPTHLIKTRGQQVTLRCSPKSGHDTVSWYQQALGQGPQFIFQYYEEEERQRGNFPDRFSGHQFPNYSSELNVNALLLGDSALYLCASSLVTGKETQYFGPGTRLLVL.

The chain joins TRBV28 to TRBJ1-5, with TRBD1 matching 8 bases. This CDR3 region has 12 residues. Germline V gene sequence: CDR1 MDHEN, CDR2 SYDVKM. The V gene end was trimmed by 8 bases and the J gene end by 7 bases; junction bases not matched to a gene: 4. This chain's CDR3 is CASETGVQPQHF. In nucleotides, the CDR3 is TGTGCCAGCGAGACAGGGGTCCAGCCCCAGCATTTT.

In this sample, this clonotype turned up once. The chain recombines TRBV20-1 with TRBJ2-1; a weak D match, TRBD2 (5 bases). This CDR3 is built from 14 residues. V gave up 3 bases and J gave up 4 bases, with 13 bases separating them. Germline V gene lookup returns CDR1 DFQATT and CDR2 SNEGSKA (reference sequence). The CDR3 spells CSASTRPSYNEQFF. CDR3 DNA: TGCAGTGCTAGCACTAGACCCTCTTACAATGAGCAGTTCTTC.

The chain combines TRBV7-8 with TRBJ2-7; D is uncertain. The germline gives CDR1 SGHVS, CDR2 FQNEAQ. This CDR3 has 14 residues. V lost 4 bases and J lost 0, with 10 bases in between. CDR3 sequence: CASSSKESSYEQYV. DNA of the CDR3: TGTGCCAGCAGCTCGAAGGAGAGCTCCTACGAGCAGTACGTC.

V and J are TRBV3-1 and TRBJ1-5; D gene ambiguous. With 1 base removed from V and 7 bases from J, the gap between germline ends came to 14 bases. The length of the CDR3 is 15 residues. The germline V gene encodes CDR1 LGHDT and CDR2 YNNKEL (reference sequence). The CDR3 region has the DNA TGTGCCAGCAGCCAAGCCATGGACCCGTGGCAGCCCCAGCATTTT. Encoded protein: CASSQAMDPWQPQHF.

This clonotype came up a few times. DNA of the CDR3: TGTGCCAGCAGTTACGCGGGGGAGACCCAGTACTTC. This sequence encodes CASSYAGETQYF. V and J are TRBV6-5 and TRBJ2-5, with D perhaps matching TRBD2 (6 bases). Between the trimmed V and J ends, which lost 2 bases and 5 bases, there was a span of 6 bases. The germline V gene has CDR1 MNHEY and CDR2 SVGAGI. The CDR3 is 12 residues long.

With respect to this clonotype: Mismatch with germline at one junction end may stem from a read error. The chain recombines TRBV7-7 with TRBJ1-2; D is undetermined. Per the germline V gene, CDR1 is SSHAT and CDR2 is FNYEAQ (reference sequence). This CDR3 has 18 amino acids. The CDR3 loop is CASSQDNPGSAGSYGYTF. CDR3 nucleotides: TGTGCTAGCAGCCAAGATAACCCGGGGTCGGCTGGGTCCTATGGCTACACCTTC.

With regard to this clonotype: A junction boundary mismatches the germline segment, possibly from a read error. The J gene is TRBJ1-3, the V gene TRBV7-9; weak D call: TRBD1 (5 bases). The CDR3 runs to 15 residues. Germline V gene data show CDR1 as SEHNR and CDR2 as FQNEAQ (reference sequence). The chain's CDR3 is CACSLVGDSGNTIYF. The DNA of the CDR3 is TGTGCCTGCAGCTTAGTAGGGGATTCTGGAAACACCATATATTTT.

J is TRBJ1-6 and V is TRBV12-3 or TRBV12-4, with D possibly TRBD1 on 6 matching bases. This CDR3 has 14 amino acids. V shed 5 bases and J shed 11 bases, with 16 bases lying between them. CDR3 coding DNA: TGTGCCAGCAGTACTCGACAGGCGGGGGCACCCCTCCACTTT. Protein product: CASSTRQAGAPLHF.

J is TRBJ2-1 and V is TRBV6-2 or TRBV6-3; 9 nucleotides agree with TRBD1. The CDR3 has 17 residues. The V segment lost 2 bases and the J segment 3 bases; nucleotides outside the gene matches: 8. CDR1 MNHEY and CDR2 SVGEGT come from the germline V gene. CDR3 coding DNA: TGTGCCAGCAGTTACCTCGGACAGGGGCCCTACTACAATGAGCAGTTCTTC. It is translated as CASSYLGQGPYYNEQFF.

J is TRBJ1-2 and V is TRBV4-1; D ambiguous. Germline V gene lookup returns CDR1 MGHRA and CDR2 YSYEKL. The CDR3 runs to 14 residues. V lost 5 bases and J lost 2, with 12 bases in between. CDR3 sequence reads: CASSSRGANYGYTF. CDR3 DNA: TGCGCCAGCAGCTCGAGAGGTGCGAACTATGGCTACACCTTC.

V gene TRBV27 combines with J gene TRBJ1-2; TRBD1 aligns across 8 bases. Germline V lookup: CDR1 MNHEY, CDR2 SMNVEV (reference sequence). This CDR3 region has 13 residues. With 5 bases clipped from V and 4 bases from J, the junction kept 3 bases outside the gene matches. Here the CDR3 reads CASSRGQGYGYTF. CDR3 nucleotides: TGTGCCAGCAGTCGCGGACAGGGCTATGGCTACACCTTC.

The rearrangement uses TRBV28 and TRBJ1-1; the match to TRBD1 covers 8 bases. V shed 6 bases, J shed 0 bases, and the junction held 12 bases outside the gene matches. The CDR3 loop spans 17 amino acids. Germline CDR1 MDHEN, CDR2 SYDVKM. Here the CDR3 reads CASSPSTLDRVNTEAFF. CDR3 coding DNA: TGTGCCAGCAGCCCCTCAACCCTGGACAGGGTGAACACTGAAGCTTTCTTT.